The source of this T cell receptor (beta chain) is a study of graft-versus-host responses after intestinal transplantation. This clone was detected only once. The data were produced by immunoSEQ multiplex PCR, yet TCRdb's version contains in-frame clones alone and is incomplete. The repertoire holds about 40,000 clones, with more than 80% as singletons. The CDR3 extends over 15 amino acids. CDR1 SGHKS and CDR2 YYEKEE come from the germline V gene (reference sequence). V shed 4 bases and J 0 bases; nucleotides not matched to a gene: 5. The receptor's source is a human patient who received an intestinal transplant, so some T cells may come from the graft donor. This chain joins TRBV5-5 and TRBJ1-1; 8 bases agree with TRBD1. Sequences were derived from PBMCs, sampled approximately 100 weeks after intestinal transplantation. The CDR3 DNA sequence: TGTGCCAGCAGCCCAGGACAGGGTATGAACACTGAAGCTTTCTTT. This sequence encodes CASSPGQGMNTEAFF. The full variable domain, rest sourced from reference TRBV5-5 and TRBJ1-1, is DAGVTQSPTHLIKTRGQQVTLRCSPISGHKSVSWYQQVLGQGPQFIFQYYEKEERGRGNFPDRFSARQFPNYSSELNVNALLLGDSALYLCASSPGQGMNTEAFFGQGTRLTVV.